These 27 T cell receptor beta chains were sequenced from one sample in a study of OX40 agonist ivuxolimab in advanced cancers. Sequencing used immunoSEQ multiplex PCR; TCRdb keeps in-frame clones, though not all of them. The profile shows over 45,000 clones, 87% of them singletons. The sequencing here drew on CD4+ or CD8+ T cells sorted from blood, taken in a trial of the OX40 agonist ivuxolimab. The origin of the receptors is an adult with an advanced solid tumor such as melanoma, head and neck, liver or kidney cancer.

The chain links TRBV19 to TRBJ1-1; TRBD1 might be the D (5 bases). The V gene's germline CDR1 is LNHDA and CDR2 SQIVND (reference sequence). The CDR3 consists of 14 residues. The V and J ends lost 4 bases and 5 bases respectively, with 14 bases between them. The CDR3 reads CASSRARERTEAFF. Written as DNA, the CDR3 is TGTGCCAGTAGTAGGGCCAGGGAGCGGACTGAAGCTTTCTTT.

The chain employs TRBV6-5 and TRBJ2-1; D possibly corresponds to TRBD2 (5 bases). This CDR3 comprises 15 residues. Germline V gives CDR1 MNHEY, CDR2 SVGAGI. Trimming removed 4 bases from V and 2 bases from J, with 12 bases in between. CDR3 nucleotide sequence: TGTGCCAGCAGTTTGGACTTTTCCCCCTACAATGAGCAGTTCTTC. This sequence encodes CASSLDFSPYNEQFF.

J is TRBJ2-5 and V is TRBV2, with TRBD2 matching over 14 bases. The CDR3 has 16 amino acids. J gave up 5 bases and V 6 bases, and 8 bases lay outside the gene matches. Germline assignment: CDR1 SNHLY and CDR2 FYNNEI. The CDR3: CASRHRGLAGVETQYF. The CDR3 DNA follows: TGTGCCAGCAGACACCGGGGACTAGCGGGAGTGGAGACCCAGTACTTC. The entire variable domain, with the rest obtained from reference TRBV2 and TRBJ2-5, is as follows: EPEVTQTPSHQVTQMGQEVILRCVPISNHLYFYWYRQILGQKVEFLVSFYNNEISEKSEIFDDQFSVERPDGSNFTLKIRSTKLEDSAMYFCASRHRGLAGVETQYFGPGTRLLVL.

This clone was seen more than once but under ten times. The chain couples TRBV28 to TRBJ2-7; the match to TRBD1 covers 7 bases. The CDR3 runs to 16 residues. Germline-derived CDR1 and CDR2 are MDHEN and SYDVKM. J lost 2 bases, V lost 2 bases, and 9 bases had no gene match. CDR3 DNA sequence: TGTGCCAGCAGTTTAGTTTTCACCGGGACAGCCTACGAGCAGTACTTC. Amino acids: CASSLVFTGTAYEQYF.

This chain links TRBV11-2 with TRBJ2-2; 9 nucleotides line up with TRBD1. The trim removed 5 bases at V and 4 bases at J, leaving 8 bases unmatched. Germline V gene data show CDR1 as SGHAT and CDR2 as FQNNGV. This CDR3 comprises 16 residues. The CDR3 DNA sequence: TGTGCCAGCAGCCTTGCCGGGACAGGGATCACCGGGGAGCTGTTTTTT. This translates into CASSLAGTGITGELFF.

The V gene is TRBV6-5, the J gene TRBJ2-7; no reliable D call. V dropped 0 bases and J dropped 0 bases, with 9 bases sitting between them. The CDR3 is 15 amino acids. Germline V gene lookup returns CDR1 MNHEY and CDR2 SVGAGI. As DNA, the CDR3 is TGTGCCAGCAGTTACTCCTGGGTACACTCCTACGAGCAGTACTTC. This gives the protein CASSYSWVHSYEQYF.

This clone was observed once. The chain joins TRBV5-5 to TRBJ1-2, with D tentatively TRBD1 (5 bases). Germline V CDR1 and CDR2: SGHKS, YYEKEE (reference sequence). CDR3 length: 14 residues. Deletions cut 3 bases from V and 4 bases from J, with 13 bases between. Here the CDR3 DNA reads TGTGCCAGCAGCTACGGCTTTCAGGGCTATGGCTACACCTTC. It yields the protein CASSYGFQGYGYTF.

The V and J genes are TRBV29-1 and TRBJ2-7, with 9 bases aligning to TRBD2. This CDR3 spans 14 amino acids. The trim removed 2 bases at V and 0 bases at J, leaving 2 bases unmatched. The germline V gene has CDR1 SQVTM and CDR2 ANQGSEA. The DNA of the CDR3 is TGCAGCGTTGAATTTAGCGGGAGCTCCTACGAGCAGTACTTC. Translated: CSVEFSGSSYEQYF.

The gene calls are TRBV28 and TRBJ2-1; no clear D. CDR1 MDHEN and CDR2 SYDVKM come from the germline V gene. Trimming stripped 5 bases from V and 7 bases from J, with 18 bases between. The CDR3 spans 15 residues. The CDR3, as DNA: TGTGCCAGCAGTATTCCACCCCCAAATACGAATGAGCAGTTCTTC. This codes for CASSIPPPNTNEQFF.

The chain has TRBV11-2 and TRBJ1-4, with D perhaps TRBD1 (5 bases). V shed 5 bases and J shed 5 bases, with 12 bases lying between them. In germline, CDR1 is SGHAT, CDR2 FQNNGV. This CDR3 has 14 residues. The CDR3 DNA follows: TGTGCCAGCAGCCTATGGGACCCAAATGAAAAACTGTTTTTT. This encodes CASSLWDPNEKLFF.

The V gene is TRBV12-5, the J gene TRBJ2-5; 10 bases match TRBD2. The ends lost 1 base at V and 4 bases at J; junction bases unmatched: 12. This CDR3 spans 18 amino acids. Germline CDR1 LGHNT, CDR2 FRNRAP. The CDR3 spells CASGLGTLAGEAPETQYF. In nucleotides, the CDR3 is TGTGCTAGTGGTTTGGGGACCCTAGCGGGAGAGGCCCCAGAGACCCAGTACTTC.

This chain joins TRBV7-3 and TRBJ1-1; no clear D. The V end was cut by 6 bases, the J end by 2 bases, with 10 bases between. The CDR3 contains 13 residues. Germline lookup yields CDR1 SGHTA and CDR2 FQGTGA. The CDR3 here is CASREFRNTEAFF. As DNA, the CDR3 is TGTGCCAGCAGGGAGTTTCGAAACACTGAAGCTTTCTTT.

This clone occurred once. The chain has TRBV15 and TRBJ2-4; D could derive from TRBD1 or TRBD2 (5 bases each). Germline V CDR1 and CDR2: LNHNV, YYDKDF (reference sequence). The CDR3 is 17 amino acids. The V and J ends lost 0 bases and 0 bases respectively, with 12 bases between them. CDR3 sequence reads: CATSRDKGTLAKNIQYF. The DNA of the CDR3 is TGTGCCACCAGCAGAGACAAGGGGACGCTAGCCAAAAACATTCAGTACTTC.

V and J are TRBV4-1 and TRBJ1-6; no clear D. From germline, CDR1 is MGHRA and CDR2 YSYEKL. The CDR3 extends over 15 amino acids. Trimming took off 3 bases at V and 8 bases at J, with 14 bases between the two ends. CDR3 in DNA: TGCGCCAGCAGCCACCAAGGGCTCGGGTATTCACCCCTCCACTTT. It is translated as CASSHQGLGYSPLHF.

V gene TRBV28 combines with J gene TRBJ2-7; 7 bases align to TRBD1. The germline CDR1 and CDR2 sequences are MDHEN and SYDVKM. V gave up 5 bases and J gave up 3 bases; unmatched junction bases: 4. The CDR3 runs 13 residues. The CDR3 protein is CASSKGAGYEQYF. The CDR3 coding sequence is TGTGCCAGCAGTAAGGGGGCTGGCTACGAGCAGTACTTC.

The V gene is TRBV5-1, the J gene TRBJ2-1, with 14 bases lining up with TRBD2. The junction had 17 bases not matched to a gene; V was cut back by 3 bases and J by 9 bases. Looked up from germline, CDR1 is SGHRS and CDR2 is YFSETQ. CDR3 length: 19 amino acids. The CDR3 DNA reads as TGCGCCAGCAGCTCGCACGGGGGACTAGCGGGAGATCGGGGCTCTGAGCAGTTCTTC. Protein product: CASSSHGGLAGDRGSEQFF.

The V gene is TRBV7-9, the J gene TRBJ1-4; tentatively, D is TRBD1 (5 bases). The germline CDR1 and CDR2 sequences are SEHNR and FQNEAQ (reference sequence). The CDR3 totals 14 residues. Trimming pared 1 base from V and 7 bases from J, leaving 10 bases between. The DNA for the CDR3 is TGTGCCAGCAGCTTAGGGGGGGTCAGTGAAAAACTGTTTTTT. This gives the protein CASSLGGVSEKLFF. The full variable domain, in which reference TRBV7-9 and TRBJ1-4 provide the parts outside the CDR3, is DTGVSQNPRHKITKRGQNVTFRCDPISEHNRLYWYRQTLGQGPEFLTYFQNEAQLEKSRLLSDRFSAERPKGSFSTLEIQRTEQGDSAMYLCASSLGGVSEKLFFGSGTQLSVL.

V gene TRBV25-1 combines with J gene TRBJ2-5, with D perhaps TRBD2 (5 bases). The CDR3 totals 15 residues. Trimming stripped 4 bases from V and 4 bases from J, with 16 bases between. Germline V gene sequence: CDR1 MGHDK, CDR2 SYGVNS. CDR3 in amino acids: CASSARWRGGETQYF. DNA of the CDR3: TGTGCCAGCAGTGCCCGGTGGCGAGGAGGAGAGACCCAGTACTTC.

In this sample, this clone turned up a few times. The J gene is TRBJ2-1, the V gene TRBV28, with TRBD2 identical over 10 bases. The CDR3 consists of 16 residues. With V trimmed by 5 bases and J by 2 bases, 6 bases remained unmatched. Germline V gene data show CDR1 as MDHEN and CDR2 as SYDVKM. Written as DNA, the CDR3 is TGTGCCAGCAGTCCTGTGACTAGCGGGCCCTACAATGAGCAGTTCTTC. Translating gives CASSPVTSGPYNEQFF.

The V call is TRBV7-6, the J call TRBJ2-2, with D tentatively TRBD2 (6 bases). There are 15 residues in the CDR3. V lost 3 bases to trimming and J lost 1 base, with 9 bases between them. Germline V gene data show CDR1 as SGHVS and CDR2 as FNYEAQ. The CDR3 nucleotides read TGTGCCAGCAGCTTTTCGGGGGAGAACACCGGGGAGCTGTTTTTT. This translates into CASSFSGENTGELFF.

This chain uses TRBV30 with TRBJ2-5; no definite D call. The germline V and J ends were trimmed by 2 bases and 2 bases, with 9 bases remaining between them. Germline V gene lookup returns CDR1 GTSNPN and CDR2 SVGIG (reference sequence). This CDR3 contains 13 residues. The CDR3: CAWSPGLQETQYF. CDR3 in DNA: TGTGCCTGGAGTCCCGGCCTGCAAGAGACCCAGTACTTC. Looking up the rest from reference TRBV30 and TRBJ2-5 gives the full variable domain: SQTIHQWPATLVQPVGSPLSLECTVEGTSNPNLYWYRQAAGRGLQLLFYSVGIGQISSEVPQNLSASRPQDRQFILSSKKLLLSDSGFYLCAWSPGLQETQYFGPGTRLLVL.

V usage is TRBV2 and J usage is TRBJ2-5; no firm D call. The germline V gene has CDR1 SNHLY and CDR2 FYNNEI. This CDR3 comprises 10 residues. The ends were cut back, 6 bases at V and 5 bases at J, with 4 bases in the middle. The chain's CDR3 is CASSRETQYF. The DNA of the CDR3 is TGTGCCAGCAGCCGGGAGACCCAGTACTTC.

The V gene is TRBV18, the J gene TRBJ2-3, with TRBD2 identical over 13 bases. V was clipped by 5 bases and J by 2 bases; unmatched bases: 1. CDR3 length: 15 residues. The V gene's germline CDR1 is KGHSH and CDR2 LQKENI. The CDR3 DNA reads TGTGCCAGCTCAGGACTAGCGGGAGCCACAGATACGCAGTATTTT. This codes for CASSGLAGATDTQYF.

This clone was observed a few times. The chain carries TRBV5-1 and TRBJ2-7, with D tentatively TRBD1 (5 bases). This CDR3 contains 13 residues. V gave up 4 bases and J gave up 3 bases, with 11 bases separating them. Germline V lookup: CDR1 SGHRS, CDR2 YFSETQ. CDR3 DNA: TGCGCCAGCAGCCCCAGGGAAGGCTACGAGCAGTACTTC. Translation gives CASSPREGYEQYF.

V is TRBV28 and J is TRBJ1-2; D gene uncertain. The CDR3 runs to 13 residues. Trimming cost V 1 base and J 8 bases, with 11 bases left between them. Looked up from germline, CDR1 is MDHEN and CDR2 is SYDVKM. As DNA, the CDR3 is TGTGCCAGCAGTTTATTTAAGCGGTCGGGCTACACCTTC. It codes for CASSLFKRSGYTF.

This chain uses TRBV2 with TRBJ2-1, with a possible D match to TRBD2 (5 bases). V lost 6 bases, J lost 7 bases, and 13 bases lay in between. Germline V gives CDR1 SNHLY, CDR2 FYNNEI. CDR3 length: 13 residues. CDR3 nucleotide sequence: TGTGCCAGCAGGACGCCGAGGGTGAATGAGCAGTTCTTC. This gives the protein CASRTPRVNEQFF.

Points on this clone: One end of the junction does not line up with germline, which may come from a read error. The chain joins TRBV6-5 to TRBJ1-1; 10 positions agree with TRBD1. The germline CDR1 and CDR2 sequences are MNHEY and SVGAGI. The CDR3 sequence is 11 residues long. The CDR3 protein is CASSPGTGALF. The CDR3 DNA is TGTGCCAGCAGTCCCGGGACAGGGGCCCTGTTT.